This T cell receptor (beta chain) was identified during a study of tumour-infiltrating T cells in Burkitt lymphoma. Across the study: Repertoire clonality predicted overall and progression-free survival.

Only in-frame clones appear in the TCRdb table, and some are missing; sequencing was by immunoSEQ multiplex PCR. This sample carries around 13,000 clones, 85% of them seen once, and the ten largest clones take less than 1.5%. Germline CDR1 reads LGHNA; CDR2 reads YSLEER. The CDR3 has 15 residues. After removal of 4 bases from V and 0 bases from J, the junction contained 5 bases not matched to a gene. The TCR originated in a human donor with diffuse large B-cell lymphoma. The chain is built from TRBV4-3 and TRBJ2-5; 7 bases are shared with TRBD2. The sample was tumor tissue. The CDR3 coding sequence is TGCGCCAGCAGCCGCGGGAGCGGGAACCAAGAGACCCAGTACTTC. Translated: CASSRGSGNQETQYF.